This TCR beta chain comes out of a study of blood T cell repertoires in COVID-19. Study-wide context: Both acute and convalescent COVID-19 samples were obtained from the United States, Italy and Spain.

Clones were sequenced by immunoSEQ multiplex PCR, and TCRdb holds only the in-frame ones, with some missing. The data contain a few hundred thousand clones, roughly 86% of them seen just once; the ten biggest clones take up about 1.9%. This CDR3 region has 11 residues. V lost 5 bases, J lost 3 bases, and 5 bases lay in between. The V gene's germline CDR1 is SGHAT and CDR2 FQNNGV. Sequencing was done on a sample of peripheral blood. The rearrangement links TRBV11-2 to TRBJ2-7, with D unresolved. This clonotype was obtained from a woman in her 30s who had recovered from COVID-19. The CDR3 nucleotides read TGTGCCAGCAGCCAATTCTACGAGCAGTACTTC. Protein product: CASSQFYEQYF.